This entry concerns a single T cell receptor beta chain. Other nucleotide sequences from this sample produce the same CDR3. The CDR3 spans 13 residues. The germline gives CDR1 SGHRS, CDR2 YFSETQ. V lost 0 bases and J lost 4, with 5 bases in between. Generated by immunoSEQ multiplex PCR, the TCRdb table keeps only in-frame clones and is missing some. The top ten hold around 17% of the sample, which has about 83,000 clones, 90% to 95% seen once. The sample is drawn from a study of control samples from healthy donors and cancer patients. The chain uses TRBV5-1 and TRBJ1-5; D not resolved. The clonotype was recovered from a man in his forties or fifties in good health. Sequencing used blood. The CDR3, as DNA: TGCGCCAGCAGCTTGGACAGAAATCAGCCCCAGCATTTT. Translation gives CASSLDRNQPQHF.